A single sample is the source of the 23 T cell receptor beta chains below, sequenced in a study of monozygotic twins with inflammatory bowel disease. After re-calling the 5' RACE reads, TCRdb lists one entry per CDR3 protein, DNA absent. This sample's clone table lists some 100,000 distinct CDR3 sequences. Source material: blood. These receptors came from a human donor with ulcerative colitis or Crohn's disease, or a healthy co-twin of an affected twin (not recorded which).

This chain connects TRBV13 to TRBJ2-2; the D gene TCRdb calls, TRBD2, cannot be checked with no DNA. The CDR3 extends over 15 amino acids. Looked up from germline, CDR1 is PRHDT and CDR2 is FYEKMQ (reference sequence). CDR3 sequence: CASSLSGLRTGELFF.

The CDR3 is CASSYLPRESCNEQFF. V is TRBV6-2 or TRBV6-3 and J is TRBJ2-1; TCRdb gives TRBD1 as the D gene, but with no DNA this cannot be confirmed. This CDR3 is 16 amino acids long. The V gene's germline CDR1 is MNHEY and CDR2 SVGEGT.

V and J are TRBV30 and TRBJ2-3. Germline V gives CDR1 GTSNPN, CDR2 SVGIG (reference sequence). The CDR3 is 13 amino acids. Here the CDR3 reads CAWSVMASDTQYF.

The chain's CDR3 is CAWSWRAASPNQPQHF. This chain connects TRBV30 to TRBJ1-5. From germline, CDR1 is GTSNPN and CDR2 SVGIG (reference sequence). The CDR3 is 16 amino acids. The entire variable domain, with the rest obtained from reference TRBV30 and TRBJ1-5, is as follows: SQTIHQWPATLVQPVGSPLSLECTVEGTSNPNLYWYRQAAGRGLQLLFYSVGIGQISSEVPQNLSASRPQDRQFILSSKKLLLSDSGFYLCAWSWRAASPNQPQHFGDGTRLSIL.

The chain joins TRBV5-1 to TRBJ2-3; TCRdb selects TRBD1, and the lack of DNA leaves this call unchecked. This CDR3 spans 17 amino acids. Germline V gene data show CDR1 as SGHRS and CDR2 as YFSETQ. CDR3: CASSRLGLGRSTDTQYF. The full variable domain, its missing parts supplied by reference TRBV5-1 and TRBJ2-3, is KAGVTQTPRYLIKTRGQQVTLSCSPISGHRSVSWYQQTPGQGLQFLFEYFSETQRNKGNFPGRFSGRQFSNSRSEMNVSTLELGDSALYLCASSRLGLGRSTDTQYFGPGTRLTVL.

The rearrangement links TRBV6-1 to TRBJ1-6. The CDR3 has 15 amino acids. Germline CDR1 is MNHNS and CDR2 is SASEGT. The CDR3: CASSGGPKLIPPLHF.

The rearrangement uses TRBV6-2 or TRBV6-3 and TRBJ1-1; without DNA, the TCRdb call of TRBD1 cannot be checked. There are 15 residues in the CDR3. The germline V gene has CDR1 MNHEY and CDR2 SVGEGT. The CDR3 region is CASLDRGLMYTEAFF.

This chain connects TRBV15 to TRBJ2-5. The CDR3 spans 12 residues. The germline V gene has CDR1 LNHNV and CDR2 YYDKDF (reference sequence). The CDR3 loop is CATSRVGETQYF. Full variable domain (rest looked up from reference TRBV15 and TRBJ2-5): DAMVIQNPRYQVTQFGKPVTLSCSQTLNHNVMYWYQQKSSQAPKLLFHYYDKDFNNEADTPDNFQSRRPNTSFCFLDIRSPGLGDTAMYLCATSRVGETQYFGPGTRLLVL.

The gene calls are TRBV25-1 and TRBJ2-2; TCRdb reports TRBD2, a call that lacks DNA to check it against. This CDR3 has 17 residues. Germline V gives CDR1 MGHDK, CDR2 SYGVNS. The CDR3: CASSPLGGRAGTGELFF.

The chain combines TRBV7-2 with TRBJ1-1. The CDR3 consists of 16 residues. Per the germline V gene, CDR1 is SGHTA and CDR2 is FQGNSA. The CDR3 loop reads CASSLRRGGGSPEAFF.

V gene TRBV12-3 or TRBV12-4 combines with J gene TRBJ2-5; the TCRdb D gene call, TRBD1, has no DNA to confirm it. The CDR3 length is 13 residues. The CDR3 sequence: CATTTGGYETQYF.

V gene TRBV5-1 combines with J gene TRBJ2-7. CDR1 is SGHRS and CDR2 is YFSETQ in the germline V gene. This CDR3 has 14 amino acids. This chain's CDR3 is CASSSSQGPYEQYF.

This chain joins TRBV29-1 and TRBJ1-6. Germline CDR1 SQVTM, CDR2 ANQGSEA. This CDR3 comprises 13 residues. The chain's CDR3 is CSVRRAEGSPLHF. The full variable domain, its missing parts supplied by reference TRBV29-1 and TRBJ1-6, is SAVISQKPSRDICQRGTSLTIQCQVDSQVTMMFWYRQQPGQSLTLIATANQGSEATYESGFVIDKFPISRPNLTFSTLTVSNMSPEDSSIYLCSVRRAEGSPLHFGNGTRLTVT.

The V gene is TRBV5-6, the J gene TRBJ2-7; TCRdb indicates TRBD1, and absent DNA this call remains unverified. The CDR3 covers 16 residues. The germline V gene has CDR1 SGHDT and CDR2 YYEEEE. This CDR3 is CASSLAAGTGSYEQYF.

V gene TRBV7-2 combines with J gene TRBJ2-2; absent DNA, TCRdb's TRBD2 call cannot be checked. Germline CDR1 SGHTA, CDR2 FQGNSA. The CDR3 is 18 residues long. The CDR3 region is CASSLNPSGGPDTGELFF.

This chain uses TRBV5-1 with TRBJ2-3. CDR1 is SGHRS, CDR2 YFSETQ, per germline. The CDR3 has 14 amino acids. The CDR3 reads CASSLAQGTDTQYF.

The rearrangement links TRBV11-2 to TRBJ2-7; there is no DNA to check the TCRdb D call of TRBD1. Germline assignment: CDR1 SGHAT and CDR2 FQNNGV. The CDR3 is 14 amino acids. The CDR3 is CASSRDRQNYEQYF.

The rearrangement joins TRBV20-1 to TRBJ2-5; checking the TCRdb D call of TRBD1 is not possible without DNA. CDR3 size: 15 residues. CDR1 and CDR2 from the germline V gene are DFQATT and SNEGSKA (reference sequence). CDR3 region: CSARDRGGAQETQYF.

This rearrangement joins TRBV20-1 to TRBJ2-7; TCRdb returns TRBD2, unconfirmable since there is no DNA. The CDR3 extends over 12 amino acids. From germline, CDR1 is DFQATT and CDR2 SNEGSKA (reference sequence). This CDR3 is CGGSSGSSEQYF.

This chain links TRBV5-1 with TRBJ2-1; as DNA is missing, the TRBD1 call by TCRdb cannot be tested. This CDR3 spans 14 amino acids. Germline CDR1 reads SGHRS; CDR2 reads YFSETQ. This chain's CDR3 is CASSPGQGINEQFF.

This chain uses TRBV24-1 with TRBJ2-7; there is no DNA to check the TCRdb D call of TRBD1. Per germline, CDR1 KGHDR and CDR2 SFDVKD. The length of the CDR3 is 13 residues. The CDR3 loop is CATGTGFNPEQYF.

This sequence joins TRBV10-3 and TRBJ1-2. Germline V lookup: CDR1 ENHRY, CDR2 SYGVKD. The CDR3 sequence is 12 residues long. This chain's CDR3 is CAIAAAGYGYTF.

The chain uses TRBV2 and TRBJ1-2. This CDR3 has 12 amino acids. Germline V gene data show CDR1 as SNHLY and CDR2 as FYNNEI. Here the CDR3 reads CASSEVAAGYTF. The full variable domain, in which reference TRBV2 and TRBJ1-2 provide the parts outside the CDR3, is EPEVTQTPSHQVTQMGQEVILRCVPISNHLYFYWYRQILGQKVEFLVSFYNNEISEKSEIFDDQFSVERPDGSNFTLKIRSTKLEDSAMYFCASSEVAAGYTFGSGTRLTVV.